This TCR beta chain came from a study of beta chain features in type 1 diabetes. Study-wide results and limits: The study found that naive, central memory and Treg TCRB repertoires appeared more similar in patients than in healthy donors.

Sorting of CD4+ naive, central memory, regulatory and stem cell-like memory cells was performed via CD45RO/CCR7/CD25/CD127/CD95/CD27. Per the germline V gene, CDR1 is MGHRA and CDR2 is YSYEKL. The V gene lost 7 bases and the J gene lost 5 bases, with 17 bases spanning the gap. The CDR3 extends over 15 amino acids. In the case of this clone: Its antigen is currently unknown.

As every portion of the isolated RNA was reverse transcribed, the sequencing read expressed TCRB transcripts. Profiled with immunoSEQ multiplex PCR; TCRdb holds only in-frame clones, not every one. The sample lists fewer than 550,000 clones, 11% occurring once. This TCR came from a young woman in good health. Input material: naive CD4+ T cells from blood. The gene calls are TRBV4-1 and TRBJ1-4; no clear D gene. The CDR3, as DNA: TGCGCCAGCAAAAGGTGGGCAGAGACCAATGAAAAACTGTTTTTT. Its protein is CASKRWAETNEKLFF.